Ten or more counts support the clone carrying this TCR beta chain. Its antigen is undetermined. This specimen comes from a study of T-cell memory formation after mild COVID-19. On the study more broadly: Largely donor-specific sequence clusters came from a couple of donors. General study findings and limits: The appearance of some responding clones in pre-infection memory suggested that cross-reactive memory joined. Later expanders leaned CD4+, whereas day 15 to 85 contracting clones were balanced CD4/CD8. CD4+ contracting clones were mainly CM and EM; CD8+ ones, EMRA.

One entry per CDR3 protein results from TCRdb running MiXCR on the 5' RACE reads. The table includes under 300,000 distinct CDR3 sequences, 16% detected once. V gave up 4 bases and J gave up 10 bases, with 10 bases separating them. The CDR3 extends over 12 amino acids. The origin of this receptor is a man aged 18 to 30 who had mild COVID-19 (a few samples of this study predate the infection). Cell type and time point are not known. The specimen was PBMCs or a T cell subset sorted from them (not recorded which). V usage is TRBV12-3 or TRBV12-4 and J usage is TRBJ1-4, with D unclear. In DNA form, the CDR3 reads TGTGCCAGCAGTTATCAGGTCTCAAAACTGTTTTTT. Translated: CASSYQVSKLFF.